What follows describes a single TCR beta chain. Its cognate antigen is unknown. These data belong to a study of T cell clonotyping in hematopoietic cell transplantation. Study results and limitations: CD4 and CD8 repertoire contributions could not be separated without sorting. Higher Inverse Simpson Index values in graft donor and pretransplant recipient predicted broader posttransplant TCR diversity. Pathologically expanded recipient clonotypes increased progressively from day 30 to day 180 as diversity fell.

Data came from immunoSEQ multiplex PCR; TCRdb stores just in-frame clones and leaves some out. The profile covers about 19,000 clones, with 70% to 85% appearing a single time and roughly 14% taken by the ten largest. CDR3 length equals 13 residues. Germline lookup yields CDR1 SGHVS and CDR2 FNYEAQ. Trimming pared 5 bases from V and 5 bases from J, leaving 13 bases between. The source material was peripheral blood mononuclear cells. The chain has TRBV7-6 and TRBJ2-7, with D tentatively TRBD2 (5 bases). The receptor comes from a man between 60 and 70 years old in good health. Some clones in this sample may be carry-over from other donors' samples. CDR3 bases: TGTGCCAGCAGCCCCTTGGCGGGCGACGAGCAGTACTTC. It specifies CASSPLAGDEQYF.